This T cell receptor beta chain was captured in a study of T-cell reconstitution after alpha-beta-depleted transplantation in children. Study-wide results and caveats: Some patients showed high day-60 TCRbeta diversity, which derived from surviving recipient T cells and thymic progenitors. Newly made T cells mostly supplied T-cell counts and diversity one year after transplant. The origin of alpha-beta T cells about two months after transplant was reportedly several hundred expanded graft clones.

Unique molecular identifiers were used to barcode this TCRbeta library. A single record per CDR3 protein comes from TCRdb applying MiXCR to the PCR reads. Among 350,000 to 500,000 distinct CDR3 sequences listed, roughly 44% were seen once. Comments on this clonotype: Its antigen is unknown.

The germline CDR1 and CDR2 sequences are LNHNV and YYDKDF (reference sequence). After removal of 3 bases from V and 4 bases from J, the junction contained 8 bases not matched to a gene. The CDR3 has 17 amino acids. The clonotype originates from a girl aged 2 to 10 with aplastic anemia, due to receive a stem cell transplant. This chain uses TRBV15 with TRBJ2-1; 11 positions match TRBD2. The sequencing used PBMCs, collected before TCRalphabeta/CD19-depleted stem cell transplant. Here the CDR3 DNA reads TGTGCCACCAGCAGTTGGGGACTAGCGGAGATTTACAATGAGCAGTTCTTC. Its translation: CATSSWGLAEIYNEQFF.